This T cell receptor (beta chain) came from a study of blood T cell repertoires in COVID-19. Study details: The analysed material was cDNA or gDNA that came from T cells, B-cell-depleted T cells, or PBMCs.

The germline V gene has CDR1 LGHDT and CDR2 YNNKEL (reference sequence). The CDR3 is made up of 16 amino acids. Deletions cut 0 bases from V and 8 bases from J, with 19 bases between. This table comes from immunoSEQ multiplex PCR, and its TCRdb copy is limited to in-frame clones, with some not included. The sample lists 300,000 to 400,000 clones, around nine tenths occurring once. The sample taken for sequencing was peripheral blood. This TCR was sampled from a woman in her 70s with COVID-19, enrolled during active disease. This sequence joins TRBV3-1 (or the pseudogene TRBV3-2) and TRBJ1-2; D is perhaps TRBD1 (5 bases). The CDR3 spells CASSQDGRGRPGGYTF. The CDR3 DNA reads as TGTGCCAGCAGCCAAGATGGGAGGGGCCGGCCCGGCGGCTACACCTTC.